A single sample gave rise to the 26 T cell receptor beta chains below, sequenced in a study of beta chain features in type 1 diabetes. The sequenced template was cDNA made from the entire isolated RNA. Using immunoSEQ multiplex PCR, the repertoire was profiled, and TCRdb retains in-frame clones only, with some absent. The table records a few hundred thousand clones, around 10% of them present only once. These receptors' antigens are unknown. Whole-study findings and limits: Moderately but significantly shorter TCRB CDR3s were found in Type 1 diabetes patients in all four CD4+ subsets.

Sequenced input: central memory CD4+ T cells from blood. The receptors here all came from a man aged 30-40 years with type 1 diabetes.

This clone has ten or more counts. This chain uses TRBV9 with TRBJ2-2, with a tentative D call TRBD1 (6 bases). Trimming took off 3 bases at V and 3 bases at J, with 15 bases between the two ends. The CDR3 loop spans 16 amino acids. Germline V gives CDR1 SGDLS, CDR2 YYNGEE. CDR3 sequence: CASSDGTPRDTGELFF. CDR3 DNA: TGTGCCAGCAGCGACGGGACACCCCGGGACACCGGGGAGCTGTTTTTT.

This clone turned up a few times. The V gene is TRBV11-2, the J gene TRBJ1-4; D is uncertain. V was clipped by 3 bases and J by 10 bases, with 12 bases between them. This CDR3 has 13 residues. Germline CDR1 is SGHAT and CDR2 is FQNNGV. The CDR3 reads CASSFAEFGKLFF. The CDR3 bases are TGTGCCAGCAGCTTTGCAGAGTTCGGAAAACTGTTTTTT.

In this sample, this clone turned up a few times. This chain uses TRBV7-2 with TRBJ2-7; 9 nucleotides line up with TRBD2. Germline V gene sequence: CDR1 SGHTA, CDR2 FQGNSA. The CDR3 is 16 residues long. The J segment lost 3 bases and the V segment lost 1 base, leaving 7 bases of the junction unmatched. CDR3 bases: TGTGCCAGCAGCTTAGGGGTCTCAGCGGGAGGCTACGAGCAGTACTTC. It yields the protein CASSLGVSAGGYEQYF.

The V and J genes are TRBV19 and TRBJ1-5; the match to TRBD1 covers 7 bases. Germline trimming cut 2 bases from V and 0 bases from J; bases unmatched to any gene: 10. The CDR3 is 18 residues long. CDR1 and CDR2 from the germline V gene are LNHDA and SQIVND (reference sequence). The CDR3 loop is CASSITGQRSVSNQPQHF. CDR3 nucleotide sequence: TGTGCCAGTAGTATAACGGGACAGAGATCTGTTAGCAATCAGCCCCAGCATTTT.

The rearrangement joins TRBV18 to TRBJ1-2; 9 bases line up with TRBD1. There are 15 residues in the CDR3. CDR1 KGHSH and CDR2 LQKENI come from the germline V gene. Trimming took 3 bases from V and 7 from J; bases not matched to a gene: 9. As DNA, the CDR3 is TGTGCCAGCTCACCCTGGACAGGGGCGGGCGGTGGCTACACCTTC. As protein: CASSPWTGAGGGYTF.

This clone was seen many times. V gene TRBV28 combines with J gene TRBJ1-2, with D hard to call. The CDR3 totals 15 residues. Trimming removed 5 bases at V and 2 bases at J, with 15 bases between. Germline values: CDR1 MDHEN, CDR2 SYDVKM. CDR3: CASSPSDGLNYGYTF. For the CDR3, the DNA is TGTGCCAGCAGTCCCTCGGACGGCCTGAACTATGGCTACACCTTC.

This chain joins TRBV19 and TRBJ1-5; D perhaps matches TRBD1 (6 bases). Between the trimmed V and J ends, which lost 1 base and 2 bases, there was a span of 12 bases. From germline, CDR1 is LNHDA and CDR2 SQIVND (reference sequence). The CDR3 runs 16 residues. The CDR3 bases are TGTGCCAGTAGTATAGCCAGGGGAGATGGCAATCAGCCCCAGCATTTT. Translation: CASSIARGDGNQPQHF.

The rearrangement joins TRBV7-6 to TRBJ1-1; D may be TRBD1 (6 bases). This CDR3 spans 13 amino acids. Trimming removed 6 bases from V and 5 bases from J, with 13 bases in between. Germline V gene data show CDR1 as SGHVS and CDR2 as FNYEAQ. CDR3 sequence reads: CASSTQGDTEAFF. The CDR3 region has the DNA TGTGCCAGCAGTACACAGGGAGATACTGAAGCTTTCTTT.

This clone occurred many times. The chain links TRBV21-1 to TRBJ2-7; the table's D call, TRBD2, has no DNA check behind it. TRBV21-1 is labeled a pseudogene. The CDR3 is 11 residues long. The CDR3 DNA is TGTGCCACCCGGACTCACTACGAGCAGTACTTC. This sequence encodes CATRTHYEQYF.

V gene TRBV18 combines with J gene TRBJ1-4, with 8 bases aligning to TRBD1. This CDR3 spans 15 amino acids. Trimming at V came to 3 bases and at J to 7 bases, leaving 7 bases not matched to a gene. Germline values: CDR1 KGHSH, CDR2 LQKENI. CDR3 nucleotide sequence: TGTGCCAGCTCACCGCGGACAGGGAGAGGTGAAAAACTGTTTTTT. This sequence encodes CASSPRTGRGEKLFF.

The CDR3, as DNA: TGTGCCAGCAGCTTATCCGGGACAGGGGGTGGCGAGACCCAGTACTTC. Translation: CASSLSGTGGGETQYF. The chain is built from TRBV5-6 and TRBJ2-5, with 11 nucleotides matching TRBD1. The V segment lost 2 bases and the J segment 5 bases; nucleotides outside the gene matches: 8. The CDR3 consists of 16 residues. Germline CDR1 and CDR2: SGHDT and YYEEEE.

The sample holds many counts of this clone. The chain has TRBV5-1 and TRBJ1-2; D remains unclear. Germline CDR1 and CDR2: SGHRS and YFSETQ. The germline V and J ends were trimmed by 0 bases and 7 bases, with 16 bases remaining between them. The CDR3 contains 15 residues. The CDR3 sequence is CASSLAPPSGGGYTF. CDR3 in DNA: TGCGCCAGCAGCTTGGCCCCACCATCCGGAGGTGGCTACACCTTC.

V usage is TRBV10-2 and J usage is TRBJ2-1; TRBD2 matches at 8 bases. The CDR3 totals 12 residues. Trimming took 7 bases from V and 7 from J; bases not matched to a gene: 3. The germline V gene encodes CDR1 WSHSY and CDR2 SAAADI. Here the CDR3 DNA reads TGCGCCAGCACAGCGGGAGCAAATGAGCAGTTCTTC. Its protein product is CASTAGANEQFF.

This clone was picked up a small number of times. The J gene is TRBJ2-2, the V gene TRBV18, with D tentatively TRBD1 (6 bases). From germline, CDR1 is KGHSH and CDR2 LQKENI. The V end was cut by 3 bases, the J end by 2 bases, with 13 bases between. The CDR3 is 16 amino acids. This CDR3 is CASSPQQGANTGELFF. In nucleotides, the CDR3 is TGTGCCAGCTCACCTCAACAGGGAGCAAACACCGGGGAGCTGTTTTTT.

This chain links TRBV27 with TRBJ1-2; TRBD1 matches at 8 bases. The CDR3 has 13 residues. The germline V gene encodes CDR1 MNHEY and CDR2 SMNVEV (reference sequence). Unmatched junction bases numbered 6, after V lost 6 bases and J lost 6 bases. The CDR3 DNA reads TGTGCCAGCAGGACAGGGGCGCTCCATGGCTACACCTTC. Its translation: CASRTGALHGYTF.

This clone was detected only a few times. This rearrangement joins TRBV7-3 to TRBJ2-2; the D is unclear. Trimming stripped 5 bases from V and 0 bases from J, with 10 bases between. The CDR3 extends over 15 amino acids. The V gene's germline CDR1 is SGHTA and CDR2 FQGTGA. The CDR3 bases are TGTGCCAGCAGCCCGACACCAACGAACACCGGGGAGCTGTTTTTT. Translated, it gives CASSPTPTNTGELFF. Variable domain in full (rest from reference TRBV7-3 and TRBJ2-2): GAGVSQTPSNKVTEKGKYVELRCDPISGHTALYWYRQSLGQGPEFLIYFQGTGAADDSGLPNDRFFAVRPEGSVSTLKIQRTERGDSAVYLCASSPTPTNTGELFFGEGSRLTVL.

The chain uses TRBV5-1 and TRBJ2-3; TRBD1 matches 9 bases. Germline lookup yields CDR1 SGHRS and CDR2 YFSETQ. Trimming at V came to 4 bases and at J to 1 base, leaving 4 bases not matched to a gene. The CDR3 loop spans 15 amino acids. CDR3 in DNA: TGCGCCAGCAGCGCCGGGGACAGGGGCACAGATACGCAGTATTTT. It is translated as CASSAGDRGTDTQYF.

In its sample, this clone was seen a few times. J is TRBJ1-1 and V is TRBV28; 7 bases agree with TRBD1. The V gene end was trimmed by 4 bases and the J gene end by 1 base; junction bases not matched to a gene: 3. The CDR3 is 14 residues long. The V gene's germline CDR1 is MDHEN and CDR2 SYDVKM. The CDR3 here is CASSSTGANTEAFF. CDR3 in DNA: TGTGCCAGCAGTTCAACAGGGGCGAACACTGAAGCTTTCTTT.

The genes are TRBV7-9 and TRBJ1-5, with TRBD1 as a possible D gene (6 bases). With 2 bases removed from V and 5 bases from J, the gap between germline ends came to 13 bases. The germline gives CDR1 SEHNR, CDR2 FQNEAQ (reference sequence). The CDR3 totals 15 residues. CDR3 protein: CASSLLTGGHQPQHF. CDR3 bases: TGTGCCAGCAGCTTACTGACAGGCGGTCATCAGCCCCAGCATTTT.

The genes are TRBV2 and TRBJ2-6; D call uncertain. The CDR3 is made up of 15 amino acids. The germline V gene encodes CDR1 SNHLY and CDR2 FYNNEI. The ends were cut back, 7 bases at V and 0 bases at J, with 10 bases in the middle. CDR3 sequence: CASTNRRSGANVLTF. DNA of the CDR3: TGTGCCAGCACGAATCGTCGCTCTGGGGCCAACGTCCTGACTTTC.

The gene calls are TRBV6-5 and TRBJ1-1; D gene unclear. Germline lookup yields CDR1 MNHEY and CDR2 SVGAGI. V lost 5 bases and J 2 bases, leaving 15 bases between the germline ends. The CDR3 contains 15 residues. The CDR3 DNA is TGTGCCAGCAGTACTCGGCCGGGCAGCAACACTGAAGCTTTCTTT. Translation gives CASSTRPGSNTEAFF.

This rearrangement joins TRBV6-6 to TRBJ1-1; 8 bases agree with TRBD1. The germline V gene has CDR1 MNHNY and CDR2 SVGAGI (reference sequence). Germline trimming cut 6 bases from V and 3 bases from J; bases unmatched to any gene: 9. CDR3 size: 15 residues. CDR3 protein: CASSPGQGWDTEAFF. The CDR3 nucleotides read TGTGCCAGCAGCCCCGGACAGGGTTGGGACACTGAAGCTTTCTTT.

DNA of the CDR3: TGTGCCTGGGCCACAGGGGATCGGGCCCAGCATTTT. It yields the protein CAWATGDRAQHF. The chain links TRBV30 to TRBJ1-5; 7 bases agree with TRBD1. CDR3 size: 12 residues. Trimming at V came to 5 bases and at J to 11 bases, leaving 9 bases not matched to a gene. Germline V lookup: CDR1 GTSNPN, CDR2 SVGIG (reference sequence).

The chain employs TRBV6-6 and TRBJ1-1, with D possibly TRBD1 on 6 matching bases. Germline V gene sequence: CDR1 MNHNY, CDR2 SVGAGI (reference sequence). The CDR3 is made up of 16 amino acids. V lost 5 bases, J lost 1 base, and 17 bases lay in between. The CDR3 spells CASSATDRTPNTEAFF. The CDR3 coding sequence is TGTGCCAGCAGTGCAACCGACAGGACGCCGAACACTGAAGCTTTCTTT.

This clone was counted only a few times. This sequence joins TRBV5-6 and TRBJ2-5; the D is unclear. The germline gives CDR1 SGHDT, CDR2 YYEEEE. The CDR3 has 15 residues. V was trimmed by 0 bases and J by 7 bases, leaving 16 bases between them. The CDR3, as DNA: TGTGCCAGCAGCTTGGGGATCGGGTCGGAAGGGACCCAGTACTTC. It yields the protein CASSLGIGSEGTQYF. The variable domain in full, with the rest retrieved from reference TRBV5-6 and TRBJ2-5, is DAGVTQSPTHLIKTRGQQVTLRCSPKSGHDTVSWYQQALGQGPQFIFQYYEEEERQRGNFPDRFSGHQFPNYSSELNVNALLLGDSALYLCASSLGIGSEGTQYFGPGTRLLVL.

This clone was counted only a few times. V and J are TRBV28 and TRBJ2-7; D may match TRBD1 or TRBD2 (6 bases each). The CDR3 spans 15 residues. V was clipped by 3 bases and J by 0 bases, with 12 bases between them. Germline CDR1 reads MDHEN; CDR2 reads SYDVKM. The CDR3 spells CASSFSGAASYEQYF. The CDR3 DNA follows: TGTGCCAGCAGTTTCTCGGGGGCCGCCTCCTACGAGCAGTACTTC.